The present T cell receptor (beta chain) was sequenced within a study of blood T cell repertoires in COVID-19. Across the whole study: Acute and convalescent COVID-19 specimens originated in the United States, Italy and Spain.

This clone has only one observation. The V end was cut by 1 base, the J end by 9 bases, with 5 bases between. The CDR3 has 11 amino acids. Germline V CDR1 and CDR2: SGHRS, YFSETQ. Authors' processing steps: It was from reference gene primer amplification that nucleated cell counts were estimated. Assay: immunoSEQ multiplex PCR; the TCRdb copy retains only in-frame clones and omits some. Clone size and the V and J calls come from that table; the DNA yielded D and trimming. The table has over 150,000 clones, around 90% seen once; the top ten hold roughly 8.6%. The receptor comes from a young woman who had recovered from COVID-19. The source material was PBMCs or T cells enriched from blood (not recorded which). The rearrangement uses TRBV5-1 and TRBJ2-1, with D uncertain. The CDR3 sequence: CASSLSSEQFF. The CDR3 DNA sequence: TGCGCCAGCAGCTTGTCTAGTGAGCAGTTCTTC.